Included here is one TCR beta chain sequence, with context. This clone has only one observation. Its antigen remains undetermined. Base qualities are not provided; no much larger clone lies one nucleotide away. In the same sample, other DNA sequences code for this CDR3. This record belongs to a study of shared clonotypes between healthy human individuals (dated by TCRdb to the early 2020s). Background on the whole study: A couple of women and a few men aged 18 to 49 years were included in the cohort. Different laboratories and diverse techniques were used to prepare libraries and sequence TCR repertoires, to increase sequencing depth and limit assay-specific biases. Per donor, leukapheresis produced somewhere between about 0.94 and 9 billion PBMCs. Blood TCR repertoires of five healthy adults were deeply sequenced to estimate repertoire size and the extent of clonotype sharing between individuals. Per donor, three plates each were used for CD4 naive and CD4 memory, two for CD8 naive, and one for CD8 memory. Overall study outcomes, separate from this receptor: Rarefaction of sorted-subset datasets indicated incomplete sequencing despite the large sequencing depth. Pairwise subsampling led to the expectation that sequencing depth would affect the degree of clonotype sharing among donors. Estimated clonotype richness was generally larger for naive than for memory subsets. Compared with non-shared clonotypes, the clonotypes found in all four sorted-subset donors had higher generation probabilities. Sampling was restricted to blood, and TCR repertoires in tissues likely differ from the TCR repertoires found in blood. Sharing across a handful of donors was observed for around 5% of naive CD4, about 3.2% of naive CD8, about 2.3% of memory CD4, and roughly 0.4% of memory CD8 clonotypes. Because the study included a small number of donors, the genetic and exposure-history diversity represented was limited.

Using the deep immunoSEQ assay, TCR CDR3 regions were amplified from genomic DNA by multiplex PCR. Genomic DNA extracted from each cell subset was distributed evenly over all wells of several immunoSEQ 96-well plates, and each plate served as one replicate. For sorted subsets, 200 to 250 ng of genomic DNA, equivalent to roughly 30,000 T cell genomes, went into each replicate PCR. Purified libraries were measured with a Qubit 3.0 fluorometer, size-checked on a Bioanalyzer 2100, and measured again with the KAPA Library Quantification kit. Every immunoSEQ 96-well plate was sequenced on a dedicated single-read 150-cycle Illumina NextSeq 550 flow cell. Under the source paper's analysis protocol: Because the immunoSEQ output included only junctional sequences and no quality scores, the filtering could not be the same as the filtering used for full-length reads. To assign V/J genes and CDR3, sequences were annotated against IMGT germline references using PyIR, a Python wrapper for IgBLAST v1.9. Reads were removed for weak V/J assignments (E-value above 1e-6), missing CDR3, stop codons, out-of-frame junctions, or ambiguous translated residues. V3J clonotypes were defined by identical inferred V gene, J gene, and CDR3 amino acid sequence. To compute the percentage overlap between repertoires, the number of shared unique clonotypes was divided by the size of the smaller repertoire. Richness of each repertoire was evaluated using RTK rarefaction, the Chao1 estimator, and Recon v2.1 estimates of unobserved clonotypes. Generation probabilities were computed with OLGA for all TCRbeta clonotypes obtained by the gDNA method from several donors. Sourced from immuneACCESS, this table was stored by TCRdb with only in-frame sequences that have V and J called. A share of the clones is absent; for the studies checked, an unresolved V gene accounts for under half, and the remainder has no known explanation. The D gene and trimming were derived from the DNA, and the V and J assignments and clone size from that table. The sample table contains about 2 million clones; only one count was recorded for 85% to 95% of them. Around 0.13% of the sample goes to the ten largest clones.

The donors were healthy, HIV-negative adults who had no recently reported acute infections or vaccinations. All donors were Caucasian adults living in Nashville, Tennessee, USA. Magnetic negative selection was used to enrich CD4+ T cells, after which naive cells were positively selected on CD45RA and the negative fraction became the memory subset. Blood was collected by leukapheresis, and PBMCs were isolated by Ficoll-Histopaque density gradient centrifugation and then cryopreserved in liquid nitrogen vapor phase. Purity and quantity of every magnetically sorted T cell population were checked by analytical flow cytometry. Genomic DNA was isolated from each sorted fraction and quantified by UV absorbance on a Nanodrop 2000c. The CDR3 sequence holds 13 residues, the cysteine and phenylalanine included. Only the CDR3 DNA is retained, 39 bases long and in frame from the first base. CDR1 and CDR2, per the germline V gene, are MNHNS and SASEGT. V loses 4 bases at its end and J loses 3 bases; junction bases beyond the gene matches: 2.

The receptor chain draws on TRBV6-1 and TRBJ1-2, and TRBD1 aligns with 7 junction nucleotides. The clonotype comes from a man younger than 35 in good health. Input material: naive CD4+ T cells sorted from blood. In the paper's terms, the cell subset or site label means: CD45RA+ positively selected. The DNA sequence is given as TGTGCCAGCAGTGTAACAGGGGACTATGGCTACACCTTC. This encodes CASSVTGDYGYTF.